The entry below gives a single TCR beta chain sequence along with its context. The source of the sample is a study of blood T cells in healthy people across ages. The CDR3 extends over 14 amino acids. V was clipped by 5 bases and J by 0 bases, with 11 bases between them. Germline CDR1 reads SNHLY; CDR2 reads FYNNEI. A J-beta primer mix and a sample-barcoded 5' primer were used in a second PCR of roughly 7 to 12 cycles. Tagging of each cDNA molecule was performed by a template-switch adaptor with 12 random nucleotides. TCRdb independently ran MiXCR on the 5' RACE reads; one entry per CDR3 protein. The sample records roughly 1,300,000 distinct CDR3 sequences, around 55% being singletons.

V is TRBV2 and J is TRBJ2-7; tentatively, D is TRBD1 (6 bases). Sequenced input: blood. This clonotype was obtained from a man between 18 and 35 years old in good health. CDR3: CASSRVTGSYEQYF. The CDR3, as DNA: TGTGCCAGCAGTAGGGTGACAGGCTCCTACGAGCAGTACTTC.